What follows are 10 T cell receptor beta chains derived from one specimen sequenced in a study of blood T cell repertoires in COVID-19. Only in-frame clones appear in the TCRdb table, and some are missing; sequencing was by immunoSEQ multiplex PCR. The profile shows 100,000 to 150,000 clones, about 89% of them singletons. The sequenced material came from peripheral blood. These receptors all come from a man between 60 and 75 years old with COVID-19, enrolled during active disease.

The chain combines TRBV12-3 or TRBV12-4 with TRBJ2-7; a possible D gene is TRBD1 (5 bases). The CDR3 sequence is 13 residues long. Trimming pared 3 bases from V and 1 base from J, leaving 7 bases between. In DNA, the CDR3 is TGTGCCAGCAGTTTCTCAGGGTCCTACGAGCAGTACTTC. This encodes CASSFSGSYEQYF.

V and J are TRBV5-1 and TRBJ2-1, with TRBD2 as a possible D gene (5 bases). The V and J ends lost 0 bases and 9 bases respectively, with 7 bases between them. CDR1 is SGHRS and CDR2 is YFSETQ in the germline V gene. The length of the CDR3 is 12 residues. The DNA of the CDR3 is TGCGCCAGCAGCTTGGACGAGGGTGAGCAGTTCTTC. Protein product: CASSLDEGEQFF. The full variable domain, in which reference TRBV5-1 and TRBJ2-1 provide the parts outside the CDR3, is KAGVTQTPRYLIKTRGQQVTLSCSPISGHRSVSWYQQTPGQGLQFLFEYFSETQRNKGNFPGRFSGRQFSNSRSEMNVSTLELGDSALYLCASSLDEGEQFFGPGTRLTVL.

V usage is TRBV12-3 or TRBV12-4 and J usage is TRBJ1-6; possibly TRBD1 for D (6 bases). CDR3 size: 13 residues. The V end lost 1 base, the J end lost 10 bases, and 8 bases lay between the germline ends. The DNA for the CDR3 is TGTGCCAGCAGTTTAGAGCAGGGGTCACCCCTCCACTTT. This encodes CASSLEQGSPLHF.

J is TRBJ2-2 and V is TRBV7-8, with 8 nucleotides matching TRBD2. The germline CDR1 and CDR2 sequences are SGHVS and FQNEAQ. This CDR3 is built from 16 residues. V shed 2 bases and J 6 bases; nucleotides not matched to a gene: 8. For the CDR3, the DNA is TGTGCCAGCAGCTTAATTGGGCGGGGGGCTTCCGGGGAGCTGTTTTTT. Its translation is CASSLIGRGASGELFF.

J is TRBJ1-2 and V is TRBV30; the D is unclear. Trimming left V 7 bases short and J 8 bases short, with 17 bases between. The germline gives CDR1 GTSNPN, CDR2 SVGIG (reference sequence). This CDR3 region has 12 residues. The CDR3 is CALLKPSRGYTF. CDR3 sequence (DNA): TGTGCCTTACTTAAACCGAGTCGGGGCTACACCTTC.

The chain employs TRBV5-5 and TRBJ1-1, with D unresolved. Germline loops: CDR1 SGHKS, CDR2 YYEKEE (reference sequence). V shed 1 base and J shed 0 bases, with 10 bases lying between them. There are 15 residues in the CDR3. The CDR3 here is CASSLYSLMNTEAFF. The CDR3 nucleotides are TGTGCCAGCAGCTTGTACAGCCTGATGAACACTGAAGCTTTCTTT.

Comment on this clone: Other DNA sequences from this sample encode an identical CDR3 as well. V usage is TRBV12-3 or TRBV12-4 and J usage is TRBJ1-1; TRBD1 might be the D (5 bases). V lost 4 bases and J lost 2, with 8 bases in between. The CDR3 is 13 amino acids. The CDR3 coding sequence is TGTGCCAGCAGTTGGGGCCGCAACACTGAAGCTTTCTTT. Residues: CASSWGRNTEAFF.

CDR3 sequence (DNA): TGTGCCAGTATTATGGGAGGACCGAACACTGAAGCTTTCTTT. Protein: CASIMGGPNTEAFF. The gene calls are TRBV19 and TRBJ1-1; no definite D call. Germline CDR1 reads LNHDA; CDR2 reads SQIVND (reference sequence). This CDR3 has 14 residues. Deletions cut 7 bases from V and 1 base from J, with 13 bases between.

The J gene is TRBJ2-7, the V gene TRBV30; 8 bases match TRBD1. J was trimmed by 6 bases and V by 2 bases; bases with no gene match: 12. The germline gives CDR1 GTSNPN, CDR2 SVGIG (reference sequence). This CDR3 is built from 15 residues. CDR3 sequence (DNA): TGTGCCTGGAGTCTAGGGACAGGAGGGGTGGTCGAGCAGTACTTC. Translating it yields CAWSLGTGGVVEQYF. Full variable domain (missing parts from reference TRBV30 and TRBJ2-7): SQTIHQWPATLVQPVGSPLSLECTVEGTSNPNLYWYRQAAGRGLQLLFYSVGIGQISSEVPQNLSASRPQDRQFILSSKKLLLSDSGFYLCAWSLGTGGVVEQYFGPGTRLTVT.

V gene TRBV4-3 combines with J gene TRBJ2-5; 10 bases align to TRBD2. Germline CDR1 reads LGHNA; CDR2 reads YSLEER. The CDR3 spans 16 residues. The V and J ends lost 4 bases and 2 bases, in that order; junction bases with no gene match: 7. The CDR3 DNA is TGCGCCAGCAGCCCCATACTAGCGGGGAGACAAGAGACCCAGTACTTC. Translated, it gives CASSPILAGRQETQYF.